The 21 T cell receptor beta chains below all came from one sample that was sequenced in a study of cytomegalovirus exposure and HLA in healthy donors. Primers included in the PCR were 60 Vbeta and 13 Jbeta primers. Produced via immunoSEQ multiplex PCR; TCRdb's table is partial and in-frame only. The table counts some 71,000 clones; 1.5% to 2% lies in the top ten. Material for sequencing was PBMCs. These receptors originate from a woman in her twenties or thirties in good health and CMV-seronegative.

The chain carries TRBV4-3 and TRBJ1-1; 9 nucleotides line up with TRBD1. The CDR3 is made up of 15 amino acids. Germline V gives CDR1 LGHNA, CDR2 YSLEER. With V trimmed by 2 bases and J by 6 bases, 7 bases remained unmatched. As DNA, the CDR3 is TGCGCCAGCAGCCAAAAGACAGGGGGGGTCGCTGAAGCTTTCTTT. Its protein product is CASSQKTGGVAEAFF.

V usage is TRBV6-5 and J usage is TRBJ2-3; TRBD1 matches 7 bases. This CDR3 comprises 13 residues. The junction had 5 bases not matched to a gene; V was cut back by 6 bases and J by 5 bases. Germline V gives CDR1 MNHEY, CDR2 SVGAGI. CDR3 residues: CASSQTGKDTQYF. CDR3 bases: TGTGCCAGCAGCCAGACAGGGAAAGATACGCAGTATTTT.

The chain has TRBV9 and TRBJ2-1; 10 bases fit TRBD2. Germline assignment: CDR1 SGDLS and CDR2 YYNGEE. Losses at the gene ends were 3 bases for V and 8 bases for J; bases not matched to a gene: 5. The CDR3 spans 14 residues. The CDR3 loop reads CASSAGTSDYEQFF. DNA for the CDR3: TGTGCCAGCAGCGCCGGGACTAGCGATTATGAGCAGTTCTTC.

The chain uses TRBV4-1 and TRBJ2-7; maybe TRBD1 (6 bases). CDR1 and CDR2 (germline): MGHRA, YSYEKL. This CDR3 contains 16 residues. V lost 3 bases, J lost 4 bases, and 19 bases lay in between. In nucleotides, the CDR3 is TGCGCCAGCAGCCAGGAGTCTGGACAGCGAATTTACGAGCAGTACTTC. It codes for CASSQESGQRIYEQYF.

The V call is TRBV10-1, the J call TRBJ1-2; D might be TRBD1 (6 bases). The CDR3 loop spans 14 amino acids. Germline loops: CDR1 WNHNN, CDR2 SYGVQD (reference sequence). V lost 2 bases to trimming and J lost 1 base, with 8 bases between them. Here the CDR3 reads CASSEDRLNYGYTF. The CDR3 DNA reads TGCGCCAGCAGTGAGGACAGGCTTAACTATGGCTACACCTTC.

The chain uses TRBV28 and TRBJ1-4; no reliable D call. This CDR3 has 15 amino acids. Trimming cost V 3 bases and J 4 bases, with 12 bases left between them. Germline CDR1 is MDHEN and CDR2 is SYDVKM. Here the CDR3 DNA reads TGTGCCAGCAGTTTCACCGGGGAGGGTAATGAAAAACTGTTTTTT. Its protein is CASSFTGEGNEKLFF.

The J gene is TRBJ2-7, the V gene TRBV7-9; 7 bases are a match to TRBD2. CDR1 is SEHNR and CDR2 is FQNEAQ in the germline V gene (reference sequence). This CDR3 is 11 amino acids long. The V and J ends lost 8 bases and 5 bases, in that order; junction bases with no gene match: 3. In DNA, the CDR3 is TGTGCCAGCGGGGAGGGCGACGAGCAGTACTTC. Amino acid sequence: CASGEGDEQYF.

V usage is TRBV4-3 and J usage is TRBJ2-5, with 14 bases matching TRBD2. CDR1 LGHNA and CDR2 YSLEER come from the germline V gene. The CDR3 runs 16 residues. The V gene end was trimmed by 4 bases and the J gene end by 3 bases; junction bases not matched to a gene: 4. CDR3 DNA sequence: TGCGCCAGCAGCCGAGGACTAGCGGGGGGAGAAGAGACCCAGTACTTC. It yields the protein CASSRGLAGGEETQYF.

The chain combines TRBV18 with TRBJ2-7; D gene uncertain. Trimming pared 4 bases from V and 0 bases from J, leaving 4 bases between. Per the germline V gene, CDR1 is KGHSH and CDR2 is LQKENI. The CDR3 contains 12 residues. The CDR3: CASSRSSYEQYF. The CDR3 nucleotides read TGTGCCAGCTCACGCAGCTCCTACGAGCAGTACTTC.

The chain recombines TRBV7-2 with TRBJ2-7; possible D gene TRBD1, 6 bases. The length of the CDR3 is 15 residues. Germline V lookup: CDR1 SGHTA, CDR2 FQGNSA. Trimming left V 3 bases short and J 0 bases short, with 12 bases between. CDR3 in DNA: TGTGCCAGCAGCTTGGACAGAGGCTTCTCCTACGAGCAGTACTTC. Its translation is CASSLDRGFSYEQYF. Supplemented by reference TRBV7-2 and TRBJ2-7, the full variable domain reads GAGVSQSPSNKVTEKGKDVELRCDPISGHTALYWYRQSLGQGLEFLIYFQGNSAPDKSGLPSDRFSAERTGGSVSTLTIQRTQQEDSAVYLCASSLDRGFSYEQYFGPGTRLTVT.

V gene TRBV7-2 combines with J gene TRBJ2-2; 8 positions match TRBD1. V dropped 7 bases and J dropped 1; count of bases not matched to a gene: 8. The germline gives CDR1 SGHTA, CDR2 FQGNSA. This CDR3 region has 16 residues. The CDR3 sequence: CASIDPGTGNTGELFF. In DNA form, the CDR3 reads TGTGCCAGCATCGACCCCGGGACAGGGAACACCGGGGAGCTGTTTTTT.

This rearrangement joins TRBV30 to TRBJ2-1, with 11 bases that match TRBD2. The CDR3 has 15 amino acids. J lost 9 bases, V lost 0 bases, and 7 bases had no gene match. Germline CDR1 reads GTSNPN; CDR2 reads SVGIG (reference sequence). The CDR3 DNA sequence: TGTGCCTGGAGTGTTGGTAGCGGGAGGGCCGGTGAGCAGTTCTTC. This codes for CAWSVGSGRAGEQFF.

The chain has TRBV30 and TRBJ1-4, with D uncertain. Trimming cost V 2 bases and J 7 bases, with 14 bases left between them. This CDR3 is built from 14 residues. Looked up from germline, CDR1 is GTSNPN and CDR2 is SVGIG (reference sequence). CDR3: CAWSTLGSGEKLFF. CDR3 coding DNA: TGTGCCTGGAGTACCTTAGGGAGTGGTGAAAAACTGTTTTTT.

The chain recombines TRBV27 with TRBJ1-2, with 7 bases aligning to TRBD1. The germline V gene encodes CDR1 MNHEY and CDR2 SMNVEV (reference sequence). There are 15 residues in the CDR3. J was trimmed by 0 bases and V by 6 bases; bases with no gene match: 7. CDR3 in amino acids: CASRGFGQANYGYTF. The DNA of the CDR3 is TGTGCCAGCAGAGGATTTGGACAGGCTAACTATGGCTACACCTTC.

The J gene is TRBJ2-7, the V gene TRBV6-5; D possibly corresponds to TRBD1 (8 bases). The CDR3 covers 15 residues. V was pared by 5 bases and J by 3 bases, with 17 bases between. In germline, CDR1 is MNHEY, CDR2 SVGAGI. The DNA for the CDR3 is TGTGCCAGCAGTCAACAGGGGGGGACTGACTACGAGCAGTACTTC. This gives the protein CASSQQGGTDYEQYF.

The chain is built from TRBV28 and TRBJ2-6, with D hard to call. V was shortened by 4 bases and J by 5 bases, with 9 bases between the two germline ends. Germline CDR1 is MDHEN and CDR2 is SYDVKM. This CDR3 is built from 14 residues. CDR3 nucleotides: TGTGCCAGCAGTTCGCCCGACAGGGCCAACGTCCTGACTTTC. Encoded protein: CASSSPDRANVLTF.

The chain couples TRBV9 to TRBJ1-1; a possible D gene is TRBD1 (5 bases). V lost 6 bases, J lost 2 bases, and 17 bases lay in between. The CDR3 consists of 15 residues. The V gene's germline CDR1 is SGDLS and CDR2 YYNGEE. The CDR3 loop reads CASNVSYRRNTEAFF. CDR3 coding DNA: TGTGCCAGCAACGTCTCTTACAGGCGAAACACTGAAGCTTTCTTT.

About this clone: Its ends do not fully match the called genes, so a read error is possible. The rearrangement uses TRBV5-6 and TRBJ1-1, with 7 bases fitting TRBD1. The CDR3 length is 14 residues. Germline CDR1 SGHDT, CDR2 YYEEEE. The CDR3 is CASSFRGTHTGAFF. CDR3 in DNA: TGTGCCAGCAGCTTCAGGGGGACCCATACTGGAGCTTTCTTT. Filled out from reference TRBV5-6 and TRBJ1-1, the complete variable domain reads DAGVTQSPTHLIKTRGQQVTLRCSPKSGHDTVSWYQQALGQGPQFIFQYYEEEERQRGNFPDRFSGHQFPNYSSELNVNALLLGDSALYLCASSFRGTHTGAFFGQGTRLTVV.

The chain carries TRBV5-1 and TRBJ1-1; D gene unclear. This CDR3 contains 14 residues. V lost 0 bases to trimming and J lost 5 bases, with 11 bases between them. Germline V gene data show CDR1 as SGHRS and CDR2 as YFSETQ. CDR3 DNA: TGCGCCAGCAGCTTGGAGACGGCGGGAACTGAAGCTTTCTTT. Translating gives CASSLETAGTEAFF.

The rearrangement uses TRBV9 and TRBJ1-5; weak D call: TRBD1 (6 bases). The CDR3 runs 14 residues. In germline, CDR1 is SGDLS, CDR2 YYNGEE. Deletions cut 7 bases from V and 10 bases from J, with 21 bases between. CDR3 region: CASGGDIITGPQHF. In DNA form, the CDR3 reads TGTGCCAGCGGGGGGGACATCATCACGGGCCCCCAGCATTTT.

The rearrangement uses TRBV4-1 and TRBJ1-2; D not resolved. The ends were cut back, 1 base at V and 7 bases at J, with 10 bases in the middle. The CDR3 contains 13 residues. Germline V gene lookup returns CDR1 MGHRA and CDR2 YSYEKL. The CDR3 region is CASSQGGGSGYTF. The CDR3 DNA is TGCGCCAGCAGCCAAGGTGGAGGGAGTGGCTACACCTTC.